This TCR beta chain was captured in a study of blood T cells in healthy people across ages. CDR3 length equals 16 residues. The germline V gene encodes CDR1 MDHEN and CDR2 SYDVKM. V was trimmed by 3 bases and J by 4 bases, leaving 17 bases between them. Using a J-beta primer mix together with a sample-barcoded 5' primer, a second PCR was run for about 6 to 12 cycles. TCRdb itself ran the 5' RACE reads through MiXCR, one entry per CDR3 protein. The table includes roughly 800,000 distinct CDR3 sequences, approximately 25% detected once. These same records also appear under a second study, on T cells of mothers and their children.

The rearrangement links TRBV28 to TRBJ2-3; D not resolved. The source material was blood. The clonotype was recovered from a boy aged 5-17 years in good health. CDR3 sequence reads: CASSFPTLDASDTQYF. CDR3 sequence (DNA): TGTGCCAGCAGTTTCCCAACCTTGGACGCGTCAGATACGCAGTATTTT.